What follows are 2 T cell receptor beta chains derived from one specimen sequenced in a study of blood T cell repertoires in COVID-19. Data came from immunoSEQ multiplex PCR; TCRdb stores just in-frame clones and leaves some out. The top ten clones hold about 1.6% of a sample with about 190,000 clones, roughly 90% of them seen once. What was sequenced was peripheral blood. The receptors originated from a man younger than 30 with active or convalescent COVID-19.

V usage is TRBV29-1 and J usage is TRBJ1-6; the D gene is possibly TRBD1 (5 bases). V was trimmed by 6 bases and J by 5 bases, leaving 11 bases between them. Per germline, CDR1 SQVTM and CDR2 ANQGSEA. The CDR3 is 13 amino acids. CDR3 amino acids: CSVPQGNNSPLHF. CDR3 coding DNA: TGCAGCGTACCCCAGGGAAATAATTCACCCCTCCACTTT.

This chain joins TRBV10-2 and TRBJ1-1, with 8 bases fitting TRBD1. In germline, CDR1 is WSHSY, CDR2 SAAADI. The CDR3 has 14 residues. The V gene end was trimmed by 4 bases and the J gene end by 5 bases; junction bases not matched to a gene: 6. The CDR3 nucleotides read TGCGCCAGCAGTGGGACAGGGCAGGGGACTGAAGCTTTCTTT. Its translation is CASSGTGQGTEAFF.